This T cell receptor (beta chain) comes out of a study of metastatic and nonmetastatic thyroid tumors. Across the whole study: The comparison covered peripheral blood and tumor or nodule tissue in malignant and benign thyroid patients.

Every patient underwent thyroid surgery untreated. In the original workflow: Across clinicopathological groups, CDR3 differences served as the basis for building a distant-metastasis classifier for papillary thyroid cancer. Through MiXCR, TCRdb re-clonotyped the PCR reads. TCRdb's processing, not the study's, gives the V and J calls here. The sample shows about 32,000 clones, less than 20% of them seen only once. Whole-study findings and limits: Significantly higher TCR beta diversity was reportedly seen in malignant thyroid tumors than benign nodules, in blood and tumor.

The J segment lost 1 base and the V segment lost 3 bases, leaving 1 base of the junction unmatched. Germline CDR1 reads SGHKS; CDR2 reads YYEKEE (reference sequence). The CDR3 consists of 14 residues. This clone was recorded at least ten times. Antigen specificity is unknown. The TCR comes from a female donor with papillary thyroid cancer or a benign thyroid nodule (not recorded which). Some clones in this sample may be carry-over from other donors' samples. The rearrangement links TRBV5-5 to TRBJ1-1; the match to TRBD1 covers 9 bases. Sequenced sample: blood. CDR3 residues: CASSWGQGNTEAFF. CDR3 coding DNA: TGTGCCAGCAGCTGGGGACAGGGGAACACTGAAGCTTTCTTT.